This T cell receptor (beta chain) was identified during a study of T-cell memory formation after mild COVID-19. General study findings and limits: Second-wave clones peaking on day 37 lacked confirmed SARS-CoV-2 specificity. In pre-infection memory, a portion of responding clones appeared, which suggested that cross-reactive memory joined.

TCRdb reprocessed the 5' RACE reads via MiXCR and lists one record per CDR3 protein. The sample has approximately 560,000 distinct CDR3 sequences, about 18% seen once. The germline gives CDR1 SEHNR, CDR2 FQNEAQ (reference sequence). J gave up 6 bases and V 1 base, and 6 bases lay outside the gene matches. The CDR3 length is 16 residues. This clonotype came up a few times. As yet, its antigen is unknown. This TCR came from an adult woman who had mild COVID-19 (a few samples of this study predate the infection). Cell type and time point are not known. The V and J genes are TRBV7-9 and TRBJ2-1; 10 nucleotides line up with TRBD1. Sequenced input: PBMCs or a T cell subset sorted from them (not recorded which). Written as DNA, the CDR3 is TGTGCCAGCAGCTTAGGGACAGGGGGTCTTCCCAATGAGCAGTTCTTC. Residues: CASSLGTGGLPNEQFF. Together with reference TRBV7-9 and TRBJ2-1, the CDR3 gives the full variable domain: DTGVSQNPRHKITKRGQNVTFRCDPISEHNRLYWYRQTLGQGPEFLTYFQNEAQLEKSRLLSDRFSAERPKGSFSTLEIQRTEQGDSAMYLCASSLGTGGLPNEQFFGPGTRLTVL.